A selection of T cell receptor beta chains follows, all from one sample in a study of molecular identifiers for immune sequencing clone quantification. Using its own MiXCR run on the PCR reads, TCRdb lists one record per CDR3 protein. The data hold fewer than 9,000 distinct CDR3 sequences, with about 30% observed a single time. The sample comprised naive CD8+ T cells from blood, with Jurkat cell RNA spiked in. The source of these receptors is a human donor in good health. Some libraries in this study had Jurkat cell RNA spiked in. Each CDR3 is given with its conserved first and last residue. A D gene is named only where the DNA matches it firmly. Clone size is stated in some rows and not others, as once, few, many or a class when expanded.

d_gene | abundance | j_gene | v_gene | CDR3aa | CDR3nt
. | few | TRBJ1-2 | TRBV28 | CASSLRLMGKEGYTF | TGTGCCAGCAGTTTAAGGTTGATGGGAAAAGAGGGCTACACCTTC
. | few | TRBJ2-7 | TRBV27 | CASSPARDGYEQYF | TGTGCCAGCAGTCCCGCCCGGGATGGCTACGAGCAGTACTTC
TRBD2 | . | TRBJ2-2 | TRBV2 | CASSDRGGMNTGELFF | TGTGCCAGCAGTGATCGGGGAGGGATGAACACCGGGGAGCTGTTTTTT
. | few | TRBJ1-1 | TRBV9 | CASSVDRVGRTEAFF | TGTGCCAGCAGCGTAGACAGGGTGGGAAGGACTGAAGCTTTCTTT
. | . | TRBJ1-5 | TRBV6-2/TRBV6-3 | CASSYTTRVNSNQPQHF | TGTGCCAGCAGTTACACCACGCGGGTAAATAGCAATCAGCCCCAGCATTTT
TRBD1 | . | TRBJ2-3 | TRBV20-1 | CSAIRDRGTDTQYF | TGCAGTGCTATCCGGGACAGGGGCACAGATACGCAGTATTTT
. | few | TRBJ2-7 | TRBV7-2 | CASSSWTASAYEQYF | TGTGCCAGCAGCAGTTGGACAGCGTCTGCCTACGAGCAGTACTTC
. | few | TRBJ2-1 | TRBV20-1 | CSARDRLGSSYNEQFF | TGCAGTGCTAGAGATAGGCTAGGGTCCTCCTACAATGAGCAGTTCTTC
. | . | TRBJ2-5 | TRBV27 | CASSLAGDQETQYF | TGTGCCAGCAGTTTAGCTGGGGACCAAGAGACCCAGTACTTC
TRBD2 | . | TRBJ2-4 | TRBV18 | CASSPLAGESPKNILYF | TGTGCCAGCTCACCTTTAGCGGGAGAATCACCCAAAAACATTCTGTACTTC
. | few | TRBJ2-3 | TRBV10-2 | CASSPPSGSGADTQYF | TGCGCCAGCAGTCCCCCTTCCGGTAGCGGAGCGGATACGCAGTATTTT
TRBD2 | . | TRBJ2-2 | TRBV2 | CASRAGLALTGELFF | TGTGCCAGCAGGGCCGGACTAGCACTCACCGGGGAGCTGTTTTTT
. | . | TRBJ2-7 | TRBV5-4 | CASSLGYRESLRGVNEQHF | TGTGCCAGCAGCTTGGGTTATCGGGAGTCCCTAAGGGGGGTGAACGAGCAGCACTTC
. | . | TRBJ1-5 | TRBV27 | CASSRQGDYSNPPQHF | TGTGCCAGCAGCCGGCAGGGCGATTATAGCAATCCGCCCCAGCATTTT
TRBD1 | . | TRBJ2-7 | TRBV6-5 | CASSYSGQGYEQYF | TGTGCCAGCAGTTACTCTGGACAGGGTTACGAGCAGTACTTC
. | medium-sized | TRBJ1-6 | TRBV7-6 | CASSLGANSPLHF | TGTGCCAGCAGCCTCGGGGCTAATTCACCCCTCCACTTT
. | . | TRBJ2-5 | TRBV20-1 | CSARDLATQETQYF | TGCAGTGCTAGAGATCTCGCGACCCAAGAGACCCAGTACTTC
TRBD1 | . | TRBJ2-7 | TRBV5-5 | CASSLATGTGSYEQYF | TGTGCCAGCAGCTTGGCAACCGGGACAGGCAGCTACGAGCAGTACTTC
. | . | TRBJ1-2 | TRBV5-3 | CASSLPGRSYGYTF | TGTGCCAGCAGCCTACCGGGACGCTCCTATGGCTACACCTTC
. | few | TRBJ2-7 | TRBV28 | CASSLRRYDAYEQYF | TGTGCCAGCAGTTTAAGGAGGTACGACGCGTACGAGCAGTACTTC
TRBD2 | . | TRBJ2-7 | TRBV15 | CATSSGTSDHEQYF | TGTGCCACCAGCAGCGGGACTAGCGACCACGAGCAGTACTTC
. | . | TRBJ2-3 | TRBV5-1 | CASSLGEAGTDTQYF | TGCGCCAGCAGCTTGGGTGAGGCCGGCACAGATACGCAGTATTTT
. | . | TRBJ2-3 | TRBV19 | CASSIFPTSTDTQYF | TGTGCCAGTAGTATATTCCCAACTAGCACAGATACGCAGTATTTT
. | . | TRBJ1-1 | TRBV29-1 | CSVEDRGYTEAFF | TGCAGCGTTGAAGATCGAGGGTACACTGAAGCTTTCTTT
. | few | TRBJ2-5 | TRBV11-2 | CASSLVPPGFQETQYF | TGTGCCAGCAGCTTGGTTCCACCGGGATTTCAAGAGACCCAGTACTTC
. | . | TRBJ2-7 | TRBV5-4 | CASSFPGSQNEQYF | TGTGCCAGCAGCTTCCCGGGGAGTCAAAACGAGCAGTACTTC
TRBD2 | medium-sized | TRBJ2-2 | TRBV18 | CASSPPGGRTGELFF | TGTGCCAGCTCACCGCCGGGAGGAAGGACCGGGGAGCTGTTTTTT
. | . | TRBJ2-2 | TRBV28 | CASSSRPSNTGELFF | TGTGCCAGCAGTTCCAGGCCGAGTAACACCGGGGAGCTGTTTTTT
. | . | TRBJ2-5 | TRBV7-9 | CAGSYLDSLETQYF | TGTGCCGGCAGCTACTTGGACAGTCTTGAGACCCAGTACTTC
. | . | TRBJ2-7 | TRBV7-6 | CAGSLTSYEQYF | TGTGCCGGCAGCTTAACATCCTACGAGCAGTACTTC
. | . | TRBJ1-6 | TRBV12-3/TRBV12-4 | CASSFSGLGDSPLHF | TGTGCCAGCAGTTTTTCGGGGTTGGGTGATTCACCCCTCCACTTT
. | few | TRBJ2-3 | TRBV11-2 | CASSLVIDTQYF | TGTGCCAGCAGCTTGGTAATCGATACGCAGTATTTT
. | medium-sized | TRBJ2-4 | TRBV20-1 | CSARDRYWTLAKNIQYF | TGCAGTGCTAGAGATCGGTACTGGACCCTAGCCAAAAACATTCAGTACTTC
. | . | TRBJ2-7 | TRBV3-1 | CASSQRDEQYF | TGTGCCAGCAGCCAAAGGGACGAGCAGTACTTC
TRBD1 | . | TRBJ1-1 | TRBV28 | CASSFFRDRVTEAFF | TGTGCCAGCAGTTTCTTTCGGGACAGGGTTACTGAAGCTTTCTTT
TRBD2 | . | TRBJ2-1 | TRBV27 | CASSKPSGRLGEQFF | TGTGCCAGCAGCAAGCCCAGCGGGAGGCTCGGTGAGCAGTTCTTC
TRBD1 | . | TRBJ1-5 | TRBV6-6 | CASSPVGQANQPQHF | TGTGCCAGCAGTCCCGTGGGACAGGCCAATCAGCCCCAGCATTTT
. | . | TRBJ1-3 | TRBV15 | CATKKALGGQSGNTIYF | TGTGCCACCAAAAAAGCCCTAGGTGGTCAATCTGGAAACACCATATATTTT
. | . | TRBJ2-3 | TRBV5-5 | CASQHEDYTQYF | TGTGCCAGCCAGCACGAAGATTATACGCAGTATTTT
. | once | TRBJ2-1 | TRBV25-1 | CASSVSGVNEQFF | TGTGCCAGCAGTGTCTCCGGGGTGAATGAGCAGTTCTTC
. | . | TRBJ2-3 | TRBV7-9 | CADSGMGTDTQYF | TGTGCAGACTCAGGGATGGGGACAGATACGCAGTATTTT
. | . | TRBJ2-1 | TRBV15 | CATSREGGPYNEQFF | TGTGCCACCAGCAGAGAAGGGGGGCCATACAATGAGCAGTTCTTC
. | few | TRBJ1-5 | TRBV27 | CASRVGALSQPQHF | TGTGCCAGCAGGGTGGGCGCTCTTAGTCAGCCCCAGCATTTT
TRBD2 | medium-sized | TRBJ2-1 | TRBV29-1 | CSVQNPTSANEQFF | TGCAGCGTCCAAAATCCCACTAGCGCCAATGAGCAGTTCTTC
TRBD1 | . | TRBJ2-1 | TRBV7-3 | CASSLNQDRGQFF | TGTGCCAGCAGCTTAAACCAAGACAGGGGGCAGTTCTTC
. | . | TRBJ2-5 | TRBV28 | CASSSSFLATQVTQYF | TGTGCCAGCAGTTCATCATTTCTAGCGACCCAAGTGACCCAGTACTTC
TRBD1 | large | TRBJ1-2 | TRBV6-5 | CASSNLGTAFYYGYTF | TGTGCCAGCAGTAACCTAGGGACAGCTTTTTACTATGGCTACACCTTC
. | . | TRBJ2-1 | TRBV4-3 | CASSQLARDEQFF | TGCGCCAGCAGCCAATTAGCGAGGGATGAGCAGTTCTTC
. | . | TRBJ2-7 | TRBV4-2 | CASSQEDLLGREQYF | TGTGCCAGCAGCCAAGAAGATCTGTTGGGACGCGAGCAGTACTTC
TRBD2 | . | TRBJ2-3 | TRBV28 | CASSLKSGRAQDTQYF | TGTGCCAGCAGTTTAAAGAGCGGGAGGGCCCAAGATACGCAGTATTTT
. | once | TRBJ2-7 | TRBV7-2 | CASSLHAPGVFPYEQYF | TGTGCCAGCAGCTTACATGCCCCGGGAGTATTCCCATACGAGCAGTACTTC
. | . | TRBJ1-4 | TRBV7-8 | CASSLFGRGHEKLFF | TGTGCCAGCAGCTTATTTGGACGCGGGCATGAAAAACTGTTTTTT
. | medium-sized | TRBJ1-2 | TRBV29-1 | CSAQRDEYGYTF | TGCAGCGCTCAACGGGACGAGTATGGCTACACCTTC
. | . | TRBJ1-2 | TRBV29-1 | CSVVGGARDYGYTF | TGCAGCGTTGTGGGGGGCGCCCGGGACTATGGCTACACCTTC
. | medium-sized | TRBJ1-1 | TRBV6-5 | CAVEFMNTEAFF | TGTGCCGTGGAGTTCATGAACACTGAAGCTTTCTTT
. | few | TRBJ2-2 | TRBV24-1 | CATSDLDGSNTGELFF | TGTGCCACCAGTGATTTGGACGGATCGAACACCGGGGAGCTGTTTTTT
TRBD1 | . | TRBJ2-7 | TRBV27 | CATIPGDRPYEQYF | TGTGCCACCATTCCCGGGGACAGACCCTACGAGCAGTACTTC